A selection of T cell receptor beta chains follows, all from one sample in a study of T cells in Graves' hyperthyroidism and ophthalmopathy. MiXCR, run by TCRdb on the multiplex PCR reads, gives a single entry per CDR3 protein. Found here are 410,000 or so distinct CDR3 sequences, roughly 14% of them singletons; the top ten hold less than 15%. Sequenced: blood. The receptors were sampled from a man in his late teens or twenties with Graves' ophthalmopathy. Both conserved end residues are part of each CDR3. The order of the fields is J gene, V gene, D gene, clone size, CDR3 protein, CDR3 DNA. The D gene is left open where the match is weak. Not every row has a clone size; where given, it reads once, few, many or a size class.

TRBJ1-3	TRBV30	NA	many	CAWSLHGNTIYF	TGTGCCTGGAGTCTTCATGGAAACACCATATATTTT
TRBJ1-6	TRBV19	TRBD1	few	CASGTGGYNSPLHF	TGTGCCAGTGGGACAGGGGGATATAATTCACCCCTCCACTTT
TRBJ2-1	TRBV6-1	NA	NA	CASSVGEQFF	TGTGCCAGCAGTGTTGGTGAGCAGTTCTTC
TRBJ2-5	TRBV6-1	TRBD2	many	CASSFGLAGSETQYF	TGTGCCAGCAGTTTCGGACTAGCGGGTTCGGAGACCCAGTACTTC
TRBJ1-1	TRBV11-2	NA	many	CASSHERVVTEAFF	TGTGCCAGCAGCCATGAACGTGTGGTCACTGAAGCTTTCTTT
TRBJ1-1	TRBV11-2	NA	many	CASSLGRRSRNTEAFF	TGTGCCAGCAGCTTAGGTAGGCGCTCCAGGAACACTGAAGCTTTCTTT
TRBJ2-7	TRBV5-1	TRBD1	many	CASSLGTGNDEQYF	TGCGCCAGCAGCTTGGGGACAGGGAACGACGAGCAGTACTTC
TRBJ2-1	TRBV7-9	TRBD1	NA	CASSSGTGSYTNEQFF	TGTGCCAGCAGCTCTGGGACAGGGTCGTACACCAATGAGCAGTTCTTC
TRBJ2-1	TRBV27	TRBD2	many	CASSPRGRGGSDEQFF	TGTGCCAGCAGTCCCCGAGGGAGGGGAGGATCGGATGAGCAGTTCTTC
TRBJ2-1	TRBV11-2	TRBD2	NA	CASSLTSAGGTHEQFF	TGTGCCAGCAGCTTAACTTCGGCGGGGGGGACCCATGAGCAGTTCTTC
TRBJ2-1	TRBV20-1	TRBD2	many	CSASRFASGLSRNEQFF	TGCAGTGCTAGTCGATTTGCTAGCGGTCTTTCAAGGAATGAGCAGTTCTTC
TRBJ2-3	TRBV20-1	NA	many	CSAIVGGGNTDTQYF	TGCAGTGCCATCGTAGGGGGGGGGAACACAGATACGCAGTATTTT
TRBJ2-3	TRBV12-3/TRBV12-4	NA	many	CASSLLTPTQYF	TGTGCCAGCAGTTTACTAACCCCTACGCAGTATTTT
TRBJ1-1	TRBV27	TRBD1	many	CASSSTGGTEAFF	TGTGCCAGCAGCTCAACAGGGGGTACTGAAGCTTTCTTT
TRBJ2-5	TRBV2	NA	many	CASSRRLWEQETQYF	TGTGCCAGCAGCCGCAGACTATGGGAACAAGAGACCCAGTACTTC
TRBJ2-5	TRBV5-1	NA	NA	CASRGEETQYF	TGCGCCAGCAGAGGTGAAGAGACCCAGTACTTC
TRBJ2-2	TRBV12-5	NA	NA	CASGIYTGELFF	TGTGCTAGTGGTATTTACACCGGGGAGCTGTTTTTT
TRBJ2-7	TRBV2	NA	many	CASREGRIGEQYF	TGTGCCAGCAGGGAGGGAAGGATCGGGGAGCAGTACTTC
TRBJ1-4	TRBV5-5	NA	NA	CASSETQTTEREKLFF	TGTGCCAGCAGCGAAACTCAGACAACCGAGAGGGAAAAACTGTTTTTT
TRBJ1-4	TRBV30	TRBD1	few	CAWTNRDRGFHEKLFF	TGTGCCTGGACAAACAGAGACAGGGGATTCCATGAAAAACTGTTTTTT
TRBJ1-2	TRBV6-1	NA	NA	CASSHSTYGYTF	TGTGCCAGCAGTCACAGTACCTATGGCTACACCTTC
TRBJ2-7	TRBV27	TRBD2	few	CASSLSWTSGRGQYF	TGTGCCAGCAGTTTGTCCTGGACTAGCGGGAGGGGGCAGTACTTC
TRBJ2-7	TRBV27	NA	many	CASSFGSYYEQYF	TGTGCCAGCAGTTTTGGCAGTTACTACGAGCAGTACTTC
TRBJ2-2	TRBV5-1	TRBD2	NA	CASSGGGSATGELFF	TGCGCCAGCTCCGGTGGCGGGAGTGCCACCGGGGAGCTGTTTTTT
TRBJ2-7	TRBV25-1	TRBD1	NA	CASSGGDRVAYEQYF	TGTGCCAGCAGTGGGGGGGACAGGGTAGCCTACGAGCAGTACTTC
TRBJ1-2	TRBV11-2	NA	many	CASSSAGAANYGYTF	TGTGCCAGCAGCTCCGCGGGGGCGGCTAACTATGGCTACACCTTC
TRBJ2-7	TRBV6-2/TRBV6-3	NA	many	CASKYRVSSYEQYF	TGTGCCAGCAAATACCGGGTGAGCTCCTACGAGCAGTACTTC
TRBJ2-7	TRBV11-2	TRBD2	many	CASSTGLAGYEQYF	TGTGCCAGCAGCACGGGACTAGCGGGATACGAGCAGTACTTC
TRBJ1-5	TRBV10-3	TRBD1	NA	CATGQGESQPQHF	TGTGCCACTGGACAGGGGGAGAGTCAGCCCCAGCATTTT
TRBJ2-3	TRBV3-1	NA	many	CASSGAAGQYF	TGTGCCAGCAGCGGGGCGGCGGGGCAGTATTTT
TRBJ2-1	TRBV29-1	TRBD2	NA	CSVVPPPSGSGFF	TGCAGCGTTGTACCCCCTCCTAGCGGGAGCGGTTTCTTC